This T cell receptor (beta chain) was sequenced for a study of T cells after yellow fever vaccination. Study as a whole: Fractions of limited cellularity were prepared by means of SMART-Seq v4 Ultra Low Input. Whole-study results and caveats: Contamination by abundant bulk-population clonotypes could be present in FACS-sorted repertoires. Subsequent to the booster, the majority of primary-vaccination clones reappeared (96% CD4, approximately 90% CD8).

It was through 5'RACE template switching that TCR cDNA was made, with a universal primer site and UMIs added. Using its own MiXCR run on the 5' RACE reads, TCRdb lists one record per CDR3 protein. The data contain approximately 510,000 distinct CDR3 sequences, 20% to 25% of them singletons. CDR3 size: 13 residues. V lost 6 bases and J lost 5, with 11 bases in between. There are many counts of this clonotype. Its cognate antigen is unknown. The clonotype was recovered from a man between 18 and 35 years old who received the YFV17D yellow fever vaccine. V is TRBV12-3 or TRBV12-4 and J is TRBJ1-5; possibly TRBD1 for D (6 bases). Sequences were derived from PBMCs, sampled roughly 20 days after the first yellow fever vaccination. CDR3: CASRRRQDQPQHF. For the CDR3, the DNA is TGTGCCAGCAGGCGCCGACAGGATCAGCCCCAGCATTTT.